This record covers a single T cell receptor beta chain. This sample is drawn from a study of T cells expressing NK-cell markers. Study in general: Among the eight sequenced donors, seven tested HCMV-seropositive and one tested seronegative.

One entry per CDR3 protein, without DNA, is what TCRdb gives after re-calling the 5' RACE reads. The repertoire table contains over 150,000 distinct CDR3 sequences. The germline CDR1 and CDR2 sequences are MNHEY and SVGAGI. CDR3 length equals 13 residues. The rearrangement links TRBV6-5 to TRBJ1-1. The sample was blood T cells: a sorted CD56 or NKG2C T cell subset, CD4+ or CD8+ T cells, or bulk PBMC T cells (not recorded which). This TCR was sampled from a man aged 18-69 years in good health. CDR3 sequence: CASGVWADTEAFF.